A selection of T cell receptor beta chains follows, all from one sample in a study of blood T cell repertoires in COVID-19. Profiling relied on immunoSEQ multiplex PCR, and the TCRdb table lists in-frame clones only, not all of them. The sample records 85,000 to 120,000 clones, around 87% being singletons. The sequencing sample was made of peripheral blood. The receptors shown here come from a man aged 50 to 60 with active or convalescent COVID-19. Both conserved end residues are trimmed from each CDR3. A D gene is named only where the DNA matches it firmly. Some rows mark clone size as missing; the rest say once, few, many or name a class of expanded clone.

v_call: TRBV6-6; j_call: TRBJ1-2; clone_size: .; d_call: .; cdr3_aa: ASSLTGENYGYT
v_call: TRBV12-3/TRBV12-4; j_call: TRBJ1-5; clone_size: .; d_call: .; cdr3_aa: ASSRGANQPQH
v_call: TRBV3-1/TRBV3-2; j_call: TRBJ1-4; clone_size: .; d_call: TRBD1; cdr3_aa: ASSKGQGREKLF
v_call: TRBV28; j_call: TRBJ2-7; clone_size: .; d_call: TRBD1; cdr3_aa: ASSSRQGEGSYEQY
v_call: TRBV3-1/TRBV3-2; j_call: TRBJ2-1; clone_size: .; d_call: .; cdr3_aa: ASSHGRWVGAHNEQF
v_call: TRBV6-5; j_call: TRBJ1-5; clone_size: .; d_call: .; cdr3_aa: ASSPNSNQPQH
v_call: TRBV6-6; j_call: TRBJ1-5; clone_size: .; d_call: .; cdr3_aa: ASRSGGRGSQPQH
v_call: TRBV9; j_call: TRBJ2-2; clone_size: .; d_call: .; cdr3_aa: ASSVAGWLDGELF
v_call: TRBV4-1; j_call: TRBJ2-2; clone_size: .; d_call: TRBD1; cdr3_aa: ASSQDGTGWDTGELF
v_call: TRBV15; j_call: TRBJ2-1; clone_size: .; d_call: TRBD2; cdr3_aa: ATSRDIAGDEF
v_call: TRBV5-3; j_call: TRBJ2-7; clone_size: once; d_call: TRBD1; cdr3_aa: ARSVPGQVLVTSYEQY
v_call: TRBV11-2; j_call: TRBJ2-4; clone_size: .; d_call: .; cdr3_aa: ASSLRGSNIAKNIQY
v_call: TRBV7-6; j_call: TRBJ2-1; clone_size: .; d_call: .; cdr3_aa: ASSPQRGGRNEQF
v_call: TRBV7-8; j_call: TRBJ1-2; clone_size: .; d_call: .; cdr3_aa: ASRPEQDGYGYT
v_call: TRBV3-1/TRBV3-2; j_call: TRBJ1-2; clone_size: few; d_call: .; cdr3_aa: ASSQDQVVYGYT
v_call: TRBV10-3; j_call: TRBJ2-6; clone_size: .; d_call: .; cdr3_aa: AISESGDSGANVLT
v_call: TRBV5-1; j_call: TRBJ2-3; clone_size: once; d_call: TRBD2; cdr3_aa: ASSLEGLAGGSTDTQY
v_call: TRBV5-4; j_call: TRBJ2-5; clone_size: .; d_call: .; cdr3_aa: ASSLGRGQETQY
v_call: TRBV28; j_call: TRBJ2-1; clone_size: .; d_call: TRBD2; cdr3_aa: ASSFHSGLDDEQF
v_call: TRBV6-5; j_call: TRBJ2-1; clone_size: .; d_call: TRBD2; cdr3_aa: ASTPRGGLYNEQF
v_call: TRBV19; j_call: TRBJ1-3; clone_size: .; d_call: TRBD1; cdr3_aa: ASSTAGQGNTIY
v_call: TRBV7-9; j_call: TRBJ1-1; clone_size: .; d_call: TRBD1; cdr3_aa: ASTELQGFAEAF
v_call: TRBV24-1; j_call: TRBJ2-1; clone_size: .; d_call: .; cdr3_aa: ATSDPRGLFVDEQF
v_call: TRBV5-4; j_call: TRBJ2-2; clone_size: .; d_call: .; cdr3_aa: ASSLTTGITGELF
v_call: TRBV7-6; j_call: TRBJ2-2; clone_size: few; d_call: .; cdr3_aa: ASRTARFGELF
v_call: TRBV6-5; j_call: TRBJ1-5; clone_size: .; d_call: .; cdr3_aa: ASTFGTSNQPQH
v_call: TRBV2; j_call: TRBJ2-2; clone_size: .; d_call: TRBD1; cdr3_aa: ASSPDRVGTGELF
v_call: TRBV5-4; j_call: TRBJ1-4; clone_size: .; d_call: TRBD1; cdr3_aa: ASSLAGTGNEKLF
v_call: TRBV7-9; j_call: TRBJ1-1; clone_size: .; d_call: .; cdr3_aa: ASSTGNTEAF
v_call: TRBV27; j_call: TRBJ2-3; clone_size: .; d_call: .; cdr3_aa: ASKTQTILTDTQY
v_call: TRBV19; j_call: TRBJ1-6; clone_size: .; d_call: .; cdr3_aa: ASSQGWTVNSPLH
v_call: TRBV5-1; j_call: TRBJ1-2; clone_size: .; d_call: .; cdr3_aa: ASSSGLGEGYT
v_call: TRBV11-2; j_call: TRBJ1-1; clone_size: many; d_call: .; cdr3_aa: ASSLAPTNTEAF
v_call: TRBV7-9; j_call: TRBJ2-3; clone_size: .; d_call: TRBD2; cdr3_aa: ASSLAASGLDTQY
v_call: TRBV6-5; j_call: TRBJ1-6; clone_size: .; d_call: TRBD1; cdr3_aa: ASTTGGSSPLH
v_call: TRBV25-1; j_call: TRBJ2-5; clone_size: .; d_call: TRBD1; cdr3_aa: ASSEDRAYQETQY
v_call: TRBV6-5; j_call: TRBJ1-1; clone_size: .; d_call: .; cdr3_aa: ASSYGPGRNTEAF
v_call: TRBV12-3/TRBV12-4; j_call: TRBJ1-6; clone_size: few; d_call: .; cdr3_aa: ASSLGTASPLH
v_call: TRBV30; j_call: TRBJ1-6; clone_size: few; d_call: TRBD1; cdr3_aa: AWRQGQYNSPLH
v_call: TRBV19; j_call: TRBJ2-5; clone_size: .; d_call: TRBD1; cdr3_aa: ASMGQGGETQY
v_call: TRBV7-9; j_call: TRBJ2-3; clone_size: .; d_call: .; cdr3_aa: ASSLYSDTQY
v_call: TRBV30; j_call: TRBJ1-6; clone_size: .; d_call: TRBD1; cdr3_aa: AWSRQGDSPLH
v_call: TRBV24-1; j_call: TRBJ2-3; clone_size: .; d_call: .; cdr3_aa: ATSVQTGTDTQY
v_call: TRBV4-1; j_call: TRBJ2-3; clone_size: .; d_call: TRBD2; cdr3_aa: ASSQEVSGGAVDTQY
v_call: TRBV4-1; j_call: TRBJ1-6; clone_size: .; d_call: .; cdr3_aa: ASSQGPPNSPLH
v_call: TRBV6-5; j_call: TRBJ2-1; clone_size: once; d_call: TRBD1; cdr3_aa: ASWRQGHYNEQF
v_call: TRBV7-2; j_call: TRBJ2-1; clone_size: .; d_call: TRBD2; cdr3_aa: ASSPRGDYNEQF